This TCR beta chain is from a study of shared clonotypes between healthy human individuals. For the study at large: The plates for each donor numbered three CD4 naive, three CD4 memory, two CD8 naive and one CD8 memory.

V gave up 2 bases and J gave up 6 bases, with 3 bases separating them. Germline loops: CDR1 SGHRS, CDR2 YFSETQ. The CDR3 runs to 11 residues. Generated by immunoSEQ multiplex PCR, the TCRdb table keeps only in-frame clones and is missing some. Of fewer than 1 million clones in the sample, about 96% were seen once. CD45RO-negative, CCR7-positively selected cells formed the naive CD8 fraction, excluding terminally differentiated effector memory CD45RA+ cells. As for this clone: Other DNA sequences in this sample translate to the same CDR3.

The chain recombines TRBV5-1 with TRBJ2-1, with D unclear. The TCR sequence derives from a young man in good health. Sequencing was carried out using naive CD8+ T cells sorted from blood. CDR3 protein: CASSFTNEQFF. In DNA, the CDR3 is TGCGCCAGCAGCTTCACCAATGAGCAGTTCTTC.